This record looks at one T cell receptor beta chain sequence and its context. TCRdb reworked the 5' RACE reads into one entry per CDR3 protein, no DNA. The sample has about 210,000 distinct CDR3 sequences. The CDR3 loop spans 14 amino acids. This specimen belongs to a study of monozygotic twins with inflammatory bowel disease. This TCR was recovered from a human donor with ulcerative colitis or Crohn's disease, or a healthy co-twin of an affected twin (not recorded which). The V and J genes are TRBV12-3 or TRBV12-4 and TRBJ2-5; there is no DNA to check the TCRdb D call of TRBD1. Sequencing was carried out using blood. This chain's CDR3 is CASSSQGARETQYF.